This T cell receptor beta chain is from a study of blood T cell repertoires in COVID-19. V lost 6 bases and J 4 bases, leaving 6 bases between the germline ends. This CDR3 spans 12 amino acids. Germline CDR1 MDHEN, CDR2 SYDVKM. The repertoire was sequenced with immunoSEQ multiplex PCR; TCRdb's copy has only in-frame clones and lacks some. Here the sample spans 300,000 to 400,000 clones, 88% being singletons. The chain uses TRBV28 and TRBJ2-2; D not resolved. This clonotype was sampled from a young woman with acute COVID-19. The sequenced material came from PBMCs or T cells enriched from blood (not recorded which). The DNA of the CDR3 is TGTGCCAGCAGGCGCATCACCGGGGAGCTGTTTTTT. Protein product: CASRRITGELFF.